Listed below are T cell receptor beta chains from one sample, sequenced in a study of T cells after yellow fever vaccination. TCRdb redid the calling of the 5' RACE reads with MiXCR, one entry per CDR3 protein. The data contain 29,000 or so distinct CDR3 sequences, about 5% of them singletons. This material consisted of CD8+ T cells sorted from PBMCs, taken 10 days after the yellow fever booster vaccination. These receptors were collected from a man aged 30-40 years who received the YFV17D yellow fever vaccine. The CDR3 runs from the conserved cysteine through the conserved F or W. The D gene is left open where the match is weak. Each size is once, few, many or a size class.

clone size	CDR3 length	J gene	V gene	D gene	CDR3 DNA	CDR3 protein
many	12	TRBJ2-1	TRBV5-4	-	TGTGCCAGCAGCTTTACTAGCAATGAGCAGTTCTTC	CASSFTSNEQFF
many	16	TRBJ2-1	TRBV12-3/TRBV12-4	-	TGTGCCAGCAGTTTTTTCGTTTCGGGATCCTACAATGAGCAGTTCTTC	CASSFFVSGSYNEQFF
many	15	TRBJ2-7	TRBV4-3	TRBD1	TGCGCCAGCAGCCAAGAAGGGACAGGGCCCTACGAGCAGTACTTC	CASSQEGTGPYEQYF
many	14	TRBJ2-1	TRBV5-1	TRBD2	TGCGCCAGCAGCTCCAGCGGGACCTACAATGAGCAGTTCTTC	CASSSSGTYNEQFF
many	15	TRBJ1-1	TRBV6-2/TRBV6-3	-	TGTGCCAGCAGGGACCCGGAAGGGCTCCCGGTAGGAGCTTTCTTT	CASRDPEGLPVGAFF
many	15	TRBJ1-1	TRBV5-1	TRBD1	TGCGCCAGCAGCGCCCCCGCGACAGGGGGCACTGAAGCTTTCTTT	CASSAPATGGTEAFF
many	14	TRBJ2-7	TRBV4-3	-	TGCGCCAGCAGCCTCGTACTCGGGGTCTCCGAGCAGTACTTC	CASSLVLGVSEQYF
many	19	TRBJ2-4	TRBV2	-	TGTGCCAGCAGCGCACCCAGAGGGGCGGTCGGGGTAGCCAAAAACATTCAGTACTTC	CASSAPRGAVGVAKNIQYF
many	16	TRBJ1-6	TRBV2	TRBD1	TGTGCCAGCAGCGAACTAGGGACAGGGTATAATTCACCCCTCCACTTT	CASSELGTGYNSPLHF
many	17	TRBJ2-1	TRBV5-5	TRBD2	TGTGCCAGCAGCTTGGCCTCTTCGGTAGCGGGCCCCAATGAGCAGTTCTTC	CASSLASSVAGPNEQFF
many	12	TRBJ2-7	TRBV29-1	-	TGCAGCGTCTCCCTAGGAACCTACGAGCAGTACTTC	CSVSLGTYEQYF
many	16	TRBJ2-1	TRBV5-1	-	TGCGCCAGCAGTTTTGCCGGGGAAAGCTCCTACAATGAGCAGTTCTTC	CASSFAGESSYNEQFF
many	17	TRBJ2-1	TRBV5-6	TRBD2	TGTGCCAGCAGCTTGGGTGCGGGAGGGGCTGGGGGCTATGAGCAGTTCTTC	CASSLGAGGAGGYEQFF
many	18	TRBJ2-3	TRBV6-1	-	TGTGCCAGCAGTGAAGTTCTTCAGGGGATAGATAGCACAGATACGCAGTATTTT	CASSEVLQGIDSTDTQYF
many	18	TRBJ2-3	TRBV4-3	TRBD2	TGCGCCAGCAGCCAAGCGACGTGGACTAGCGGGGACGCCGATACGCAGTATTTT	CASSQATWTSGDADTQYF